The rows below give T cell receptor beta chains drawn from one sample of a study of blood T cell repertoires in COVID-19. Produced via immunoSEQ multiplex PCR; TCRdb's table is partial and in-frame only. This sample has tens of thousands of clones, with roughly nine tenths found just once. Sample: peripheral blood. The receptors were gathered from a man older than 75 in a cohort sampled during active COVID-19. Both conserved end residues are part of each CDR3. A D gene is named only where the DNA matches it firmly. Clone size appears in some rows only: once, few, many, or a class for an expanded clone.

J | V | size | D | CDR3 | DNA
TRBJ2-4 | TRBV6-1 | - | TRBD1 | CASSEKTGNGIQYF | TGTGCCAGCAGTGAAAAGACAGGGAATGGCATTCAGTACTTC
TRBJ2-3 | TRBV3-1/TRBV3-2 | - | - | CASSQRRADTQYF | TGTGCCAGCAGCCAACGGAGGGCGGATACGCAGTATTTT
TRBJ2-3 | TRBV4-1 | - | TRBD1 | CASSQAGTGGPDTQYF | TGCGCCAGCAGCCAAGCCGGGACAGGGGGCCCAGATACGCAGTATTTT
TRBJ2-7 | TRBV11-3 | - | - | CASSPGGVPGNYEQYF | TGTGCCAGCAGCCCAGGAGGGGTGCCGGGGAACTACGAGCAGTACTTC
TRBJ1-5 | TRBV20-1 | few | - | CSASQGEQPQHF | TGCAGTGCTAGTCAGGGTGAGCAGCCCCAGCATTTT
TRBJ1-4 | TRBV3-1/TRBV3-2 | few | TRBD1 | CASSHDRGSGLFF | TGTGCCAGCAGCCATGACAGGGGGAGCGGACTGTTTTTT
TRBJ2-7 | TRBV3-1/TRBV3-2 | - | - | CASSHSSYEQYF | TGTGCCAGCAGCCATTCATCCTACGAGCAGTACTTC
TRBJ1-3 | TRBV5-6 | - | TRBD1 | CASSLAVTGVVGNTIYF | TGTGCCAGCAGCTTGGCCGTCACAGGGGTCGTTGGAAACACCATATATTTT
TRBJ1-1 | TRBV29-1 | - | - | CSRRDTNTEAFF | TGCAGCCGACGGGACACGAACACTGAAGCTTTCTTT
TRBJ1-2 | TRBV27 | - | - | CASSFRAGHGYTF | TGTGCCAGCAGTTTTAGGGCAGGGCATGGCTACACCTTC
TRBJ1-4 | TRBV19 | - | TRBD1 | CASRWGQGDEKLFF | TGTGCCAGTAGATGGGGACAGGGCGACGAAAAACTGTTTTTT
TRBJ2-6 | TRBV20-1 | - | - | CSASLGSSGANVLTF | TGCAGTGCTAGTTTGGGGAGCTCTGGGGCCAACGTCCTGACTTTC
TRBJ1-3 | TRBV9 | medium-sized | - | CASSVDSVGNTIYF | TGTGCCAGCAGCGTAGATTCAGTCGGAAACACCATATATTTT
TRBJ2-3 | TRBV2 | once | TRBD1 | CASSAGTGNYDTQYF | TGTGCCAGCAGCGCCGGGACAGGGAATTATGATACGCAGTATTTT
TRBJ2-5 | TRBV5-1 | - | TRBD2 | CASRTSGASWETQYF | TGCGCCAGCAGAACTAGCGGGGCCAGCTGGGAGACCCAGTACTTC
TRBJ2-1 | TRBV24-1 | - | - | CATSDSWGVDNEQFF | TGTGCCACCAGTGATTCATGGGGGGTAGACAATGAGCAGTTCTTC
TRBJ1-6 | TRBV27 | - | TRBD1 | CASRIQDRGNSPLHF | TGTGCCAGCAGAATCCAGGACAGGGGAAATTCACCCCTCCACTTT
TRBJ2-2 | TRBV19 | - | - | CATRPQSDTGELFF | TGTGCCACCCGCCCCCAATCGGACACCGGGGAGCTGTTTTTT
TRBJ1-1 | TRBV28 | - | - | CASSTRNEEQAFF | TGTGCCAGCAGTACACGGAACGAGGAACAAGCTTTCTTT
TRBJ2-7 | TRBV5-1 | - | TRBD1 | CASSLGTGDGFFYEQYF | TGCGCCAGCAGCCTCGGGACAGGGGACGGGTTTTTCTACGAGCAGTACTTC
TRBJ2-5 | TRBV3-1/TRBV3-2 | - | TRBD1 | CASSLGTDARETQYF | TGTGCCAGCAGCCTTGGGACAGACGCCAGGGAGACCCAGTACTTC
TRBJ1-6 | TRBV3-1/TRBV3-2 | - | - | CASSHEKAGPYSPLHF | TGTGCCAGCAGCCACGAAAAGGCAGGGCCATATTCACCCCTCCACTTT
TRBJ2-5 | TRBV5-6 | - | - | CASSFDFSAETQYF | TGTGCCAGCAGCTTTGATTTCAGTGCAGAGACCCAGTACTTC
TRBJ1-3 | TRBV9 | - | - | CASSVDGVTSGNTIYF | TGTGCCAGCAGCGTAGACGGAGTAACCTCTGGAAACACCATATATTTT
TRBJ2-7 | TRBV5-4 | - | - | CASSLNLLSYEQYF | TGTGCCAGCAGCTTGAACTTACTCTCCTACGAGCAGTACTTC